The sequence of this TCR beta chain was determined in a study of tumor and adjacent non-tumor tissue in lung cancer. Study summary: The cohort had under 15 adenocarcinoma, a couple of squamous cell and 1 small cell patients.

Concerning this clonotype: Its antigen is unidentified. One end of the junction is discordant with germline, which a read error may explain.

RNA was extracted from bulk tissue without any cell sorting. Donors were chemotherapy-naive, newly diagnosed lung cancer surgical patients in China, August–late 2014. The germline CDR1 and CDR2 sequences are SGHAT and FQNNGV. The length of the CDR3 is 15 residues. A modified ARM-PCR protocol with three rounds of nested PCR amplified TCRbeta. One entry per CDR3 protein, called by TCRdb with MiXCR from the multiplex PCR reads. The table includes 90,000 or so distinct CDR3 sequences, around 65% detected once. General study findings and limits: Tumor repertoires had a smaller top 100 clone share than normal lung. TCR diversity was significantly greater in tumor than normal lung tissue.

This clonotype was sampled from a man between 65 and 79 years old with non-small cell lung cancer. The gene calls are TRBV11-2 and TRBJ2-7, with TRBD1 identical over 7 bases. The sample consisted of lung tumor tissue. CDR3 residues: CAGSLDAGGMYEQCF. CDR3 in DNA: TGTGCCGGCAGCTTAGATGCAGGGGGAATGTACGAGCAGTGCTTC.